The entry that follows covers one T cell receptor (beta chain) sequence. Its antigen target is currently unknown. The sample holds no much larger clone one base away, and base qualities are not on file. The sample is drawn from a study of CD8+ T cells in alopecia areata (dated by TCRdb to about 2018). Regarding the research as a whole: The treated patients took part in an open-label pilot trial in which moderate-to-severe alopecia areata was treated with oral tofacitinib at 5 to 10 mg twice daily. Tofacitinib was administered for 6 to 18 months, and 6 months of follow-up off drug were then conducted to assess delayed response and recurrence. The study used high-throughput TCRbeta sequencing to examine T cell clonal expansion in alopecia areata, in both the C3H/HeJ mouse model and human patients. In humans, TCRbeta sequencing was performed on scalp tissue and on sorted CD4+ and CD8+ peripheral blood T cells from healthy controls and from patients with patchy or totalis/universalis alopecia areata. Biopsies were taken from tofacitinib-treated patients at baseline and at 4 and 24 weeks of treatment, and a later scalp biopsy was taken in several of the tofacitinib-treated patients. Clonality in the scalp was compared among normal scalp (n=4), patchy alopecia areata scalp (n=8), and alopecia totalis/universalis scalp (n=8). RNA came from the PAXgene miRNA kit for fixed scalp, the miRNeasy kit for PBMCs, and the RNeasy kit for mouse skin. Amplification of TCRbeta CDR3 regions was done by immunoSEQ multiplex PCR using 35 Vbeta forward primers and 13 Jbeta reverse primers. Results the study describes overall, beyond this receptor: Unlike mouse skin, where gammadelta T cells dominate, normal human skin contains resident alphabeta T cells that get sequenced too, which complicates analysis of the scalp TCR repertoire. Shared TCR sequences between patients were less evident than in mice, which may be partly attributable to HLA diversity in the patient population. Higher clonality and more expanded CD8+ clones were observed in lesional scalp than in normal scalp, particularly in alopecia totalis/universalis, a finding suggestive of antigenic drive.

Libraries were built with the immunoSEQ multiplex PCR assay. For TCR sequencing, RNA was extracted from every sample and reverse transcribed into cDNA to serve as template. SuperScript III was used to make first-strand cDNA, primed with a 2:1 mix of oligo-dT and random hexamers. A synthetic immune receptor repertoire was used to assess amplification bias, and residual bias was removed computationally. The original pipeline was this. Raw reads were preprocessed to remove errors, and CDR3 was defined by IMGT conventions from the conserved cysteine to phenylalanine. Clonality was computed by normalizing Shannon entropy by log2 of the number of productive unique TCRs and subtracting the result from 1. Whether scalp clones were CD4 or CD8 was inferred by matching scalp TCRbeta sequences against CD4 and CD8 repertoires sorted from blood. The clones in this table, taken by TCRdb from immuneACCESS, are in-frame only. Not every clone is retained; where verified, under half of the shortfall comes from an unresolved V gene, and the cause of the rest is unknown. V, J and clone size are those of that table, while D and trimming were read from the DNA. The sample profile shows 65,000 to 70,000 clones; approximately 58% of them were found once. Roughly 18% of the sample is taken by the ten largest.

The time point label here, explained by the study, means: baseline before oral tofacitinib. Lesional scalp punch biopsies and peripheral blood were obtained from alopecia areata patients. PBMCs were isolated by density centrifugation and stained for CD3, CD4 and CD8, after which CD4+ and CD8+ T cells were sorted on a FACSAria. From cysteine to phenylalanine, the CDR3 is 15 amino acids long. Only the CDR3 DNA stays, 45 bases, in frame from base 1. Trimming costs V 0 bases and J 0 bases, and their ends lie 6 bases apart. CDR1 LNHDA and CDR2 SQIVND were looked up in the germline V gene (reference sequence).

The sequence was collected from a human donor with alopecia areata. Sequencing used CD8+ T cells sorted from blood, obtained at week 0. The rearranged chain carries TRBV19 and TRBJ1-5, with the D gene too uncertain to name. The nucleotides are TGTGCCAGTAGTATAGATCTGGGTAGCAATCAGCCCCAGCATTTT. Its coded protein is CASSIDLGSNQPQHF.